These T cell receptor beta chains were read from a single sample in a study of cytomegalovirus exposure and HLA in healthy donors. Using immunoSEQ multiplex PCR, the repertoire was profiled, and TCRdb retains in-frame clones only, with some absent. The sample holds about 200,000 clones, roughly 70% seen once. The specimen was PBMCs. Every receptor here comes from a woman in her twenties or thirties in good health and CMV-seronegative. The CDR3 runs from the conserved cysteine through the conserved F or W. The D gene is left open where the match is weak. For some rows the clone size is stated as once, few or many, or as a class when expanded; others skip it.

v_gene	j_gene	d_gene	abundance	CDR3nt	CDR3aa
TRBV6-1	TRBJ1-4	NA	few	TGTGCCAGCACTCGATGGCCCGAGGGTAATGAAAAACTGTTTTTT	CASTRWPEGNEKLFF
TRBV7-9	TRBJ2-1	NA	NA	TGTGCCAGGACGGGGGAGAACAATGAGCAGTTCTTC	CARTGENNEQFF
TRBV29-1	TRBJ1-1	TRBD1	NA	TGCAGCGTGGACGGACAGGGGGTTGAAGCTTTCTTT	CSVDGQGVEAFF
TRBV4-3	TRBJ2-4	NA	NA	TGCGCCAGCAGCCAAGATGACCGGGGGAAAAACATTCAGTACTTC	CASSQDDRGKNIQYF
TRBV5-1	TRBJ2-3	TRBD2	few	TGCGCCAGCAGCCAGGATACTAGCGGGGGGTATACAGATACGCAGTATTTT	CASSQDTSGGYTDTQYF
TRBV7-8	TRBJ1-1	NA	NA	TGTGCCAGCAGCCCTGGGGGGGCCTCGGTTGAAGCTTTCTTT	CASSPGGASVEAFF
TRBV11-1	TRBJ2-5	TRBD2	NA	TGTGCCAGCAGCTTACTCGGGACTAGCGGGAGCGTTATCGGAGAGACCCAGTACTTC	CASSLLGTSGSVIGETQYF
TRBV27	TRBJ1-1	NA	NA	TGTGCCAGCAACGCCGGGTCATACCCGAACACTGAAGCTTTCTTT	CASNAGSYPNTEAFF
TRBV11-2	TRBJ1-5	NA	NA	TGTGCCAGCAGCTTAGGTGCAGGATCGAATCAGCCCCAGCATTTT	CASSLGAGSNQPQHF
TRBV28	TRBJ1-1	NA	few	TGTGCCAGCAGCTTGATTCAGGGCACTGAAGCTTTCTTT	CASSLIQGTEAFF
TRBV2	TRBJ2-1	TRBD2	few	TGTGCCAGCAGTGATAGACTAAGCGGGGTCTACAATGAGCAGTTCTTC	CASSDRLSGVYNEQFF
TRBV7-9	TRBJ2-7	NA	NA	TGTTCCAGCAGCCCTATCTACGAGCAGTACTTC	CSSSPIYEQYF
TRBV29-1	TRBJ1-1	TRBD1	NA	TGCAGCGTTGTTCAGGGGGATGCTATCGGTGAAGCTTTCTTT	CSVVQGDAIGEAFF
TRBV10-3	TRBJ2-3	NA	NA	TGTGCCATCAACGGCGGGGAGGCCAGAGATACGCAGTATTTT	CAINGGEARDTQYF
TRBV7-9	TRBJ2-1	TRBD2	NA	TGTTCCAGCAGCTTAGGACTAGCGGGGGGGCAGAATGAGCAGTTCTTC	CSSSLGLAGGQNEQFF
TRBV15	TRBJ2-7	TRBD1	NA	TGTGCCACCAGCTACAGGGGGGCAACCTACGAGCAGTACTTC	CATSYRGATYEQYF
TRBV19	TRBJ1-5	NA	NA	TGTGCCAGTAGTACAGGCCTACTCAATCAGCCCCAGCATTTT	CASSTGLLNQPQHF
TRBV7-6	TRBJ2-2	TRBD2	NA	TGTGCCAGCAGCACGAGACTAGCGGGAGCAGTTGGGGAGCTGTTTTTT	CASSTRLAGAVGELFF
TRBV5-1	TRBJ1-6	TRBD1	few	TGCGCCAGCAGAAGAGGACAGGGGGCCGATTCACCCCTCCACTTT	CASRRGQGADSPLHF
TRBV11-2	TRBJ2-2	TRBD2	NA	TGTGCCAGCAACCGACTGCTAGCGGGAGCCGGGGAGCTGTTTTTT	CASNRLLAGAGELFF
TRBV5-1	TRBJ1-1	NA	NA	TGCGCCAGCAGCCCGGGGGGGACGGGGAACACTGAAGCTTTCTTT	CASSPGGTGNTEAFF
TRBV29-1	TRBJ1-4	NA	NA	TGCAGCAGTGATGGCACCATCCGATCAACTAATGAAAAACTGTTTTTT	CSSDGTIRSTNEKLFF
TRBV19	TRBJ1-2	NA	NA	TGTGCCAGTAGTGCGGGTTCGGGTGCTGGCTACACCTTC	CASSAGSGAGYTF